Below are 23 T cell receptor beta chains sequenced from a single sample in a study of T cell clones after liver transplantation. Produced via immunoSEQ multiplex PCR; TCRdb's table is partial and in-frame only. The data contain some 45,000 clones, roughly 86% of them seen just once; the ten biggest clones take up 2.5%. The starting material was CD4+ T cells from blood, obtained 24 months after liver transplant. These receptors all stem from a human patient who received a liver transplant. Some T cells may originate from the graft donor.

The chain combines TRBV28 with TRBJ1-2; 7 bases match TRBD1. Germline V lookup: CDR1 MDHEN, CDR2 SYDVKM. The CDR3 consists of 17 residues. J lost 3 bases, V lost 2 bases, and 12 bases had no gene match. The DNA for the CDR3 is TGTGCCAGCAGTTTAGAGGGGGCGCAGGTTTCATACTATGGCTACACCTTC. This translates into CASSLEGAQVSYYGYTF.

This chain uses TRBV5-5 with TRBJ1-6; TRBD1 aligns across 12 bases. V dropped 3 bases and J dropped 9; count of bases not matched to a gene: 7. The CDR3 consists of 16 residues. Per germline, CDR1 SGHKS and CDR2 YYEKEE (reference sequence). The CDR3 loop is CASSSGTGGGGSPLHF. In nucleotides, the CDR3 is TGTGCCAGCAGCTCCGGGACAGGGGGCGGCGGTTCACCCCTCCACTTT.

V gene TRBV28 combines with J gene TRBJ1-2; the D is unclear. V gave up 5 bases and J gave up 7 bases, with 14 bases separating them. The CDR3 covers 13 residues. CDR1 is MDHEN, CDR2 SYDVKM, per germline. The CDR3 sequence is CASSTRGRPGYTF. For the CDR3, the DNA is TGTGCCAGCAGTACCAGAGGGAGGCCTGGCTACACCTTC.

The CDR3 DNA is TGTGCCAGCAGCGCCTCGCGGGGGAGTTTTTCACCCCTCCACTTT. This translates into CASSASRGSFSPLHF. V usage is TRBV7-2 and J usage is TRBJ1-6, with a tentative D call TRBD1 (5 bases). The CDR3 contains 15 residues. V was clipped by 5 bases and J by 9 bases, with 17 bases between them. Germline CDR1 is SGHTA and CDR2 is FQGNSA.

V usage is TRBV9 and J usage is TRBJ1-3; perhaps TRBD1 as D (5 bases). V lost 1 base to trimming and J lost 3 bases, with 8 bases between them. The CDR3 totals 14 residues. Germline lookup yields CDR1 SGDLS and CDR2 YYNGEE. This chain's CDR3 is CASSVQGGGNTIYF. CDR3 bases: TGTGCCAGCAGCGTACAGGGCGGTGGAAACACCATATATTTT.

The genes are TRBV7-3 and TRBJ2-1, with 11 bases identical to TRBD1. The CDR3 spans 16 residues. Germline assignment: CDR1 SGHTA and CDR2 FQGTGA. J gave up 10 bases and V 4 bases, and 12 bases lay outside the gene matches. In DNA form, the CDR3 reads TGTGCCAGCAGCTCGGCCGGGACAGGGGGTGGGAAGGAGCAGTTCTTC. Amino acid sequence: CASSSAGTGGGKEQFF. Full variable domain (outside the CDR3, taken from reference TRBV7-3 and TRBJ2-1): GAGVSQTPSNKVTEKGKYVELRCDPISGHTALYWYRQSLGQGPEFLIYFQGTGAADDSGLPNDRFFAVRPEGSVSTLKIQRTERGDSAVYLCASSSAGTGGGKEQFFGPGTRLTVL.

V is TRBV4-2 and J is TRBJ2-3, with D possibly matching TRBD2 (6 bases). This CDR3 has 15 residues. Trimming shortened V by 0 bases and J by 5 bases, and 12 bases separated the two germline ends. The germline V gene encodes CDR1 LGHNA and CDR2 YNFKEQ. The CDR3 DNA reads TGTGCCAGCAGCCAAGAAAGGACGGGGGAAGATACGCAGTATTTT. The encoded protein is CASSQERTGEDTQYF.

The V and J genes are TRBV2 and TRBJ2-7; 9 positions agree with TRBD1. The V segment lost 6 bases and the J segment 2 bases; nucleotides outside the gene matches: 8. The CDR3 extends over 15 amino acids. Germline V lookup: CDR1 SNHLY, CDR2 FYNNEI. The CDR3 sequence: CASSTGTGITYEQYF. The CDR3 DNA sequence: TGTGCCAGCAGCACCGGGACAGGGATCACCTACGAGCAGTACTTC.

This sequence joins TRBV5-6 and TRBJ2-6; the D gene is possibly TRBD1 (7 bases). The CDR3 extends over 17 amino acids. Per the germline V gene, CDR1 is SGHDT and CDR2 is YYEEEE. Deletions cut 6 bases from V and 0 bases from J, with 16 bases between. In DNA, the CDR3 is TGTGCCAGCAACCTTGGAGGGGGCTCCTCTGGGGCCAACGTCCTGACTTTC. Protein sequence: CASNLGGGSSGANVLTF. The full variable domain, its missing parts supplied by reference TRBV5-6 and TRBJ2-6, is DAGVTQSPTHLIKTRGQQVTLRCSPKSGHDTVSWYQQALGQGPQFIFQYYEEEERQRGNFPDRFSGHQFPNYSSELNVNALLLGDSALYLCASNLGGGSSGANVLTFGAGSRLTVL.

The chain recombines TRBV18 with TRBJ1-1; D call uncertain. The CDR3 extends over 13 amino acids. Germline values: CDR1 KGHSH, CDR2 LQKENI. V was trimmed by 4 bases and J by 6 bases, leaving 12 bases between them. This chain's CDR3 is CASSHKGVAEAFF. In nucleotides, the CDR3 is TGTGCCAGCTCACATAAGGGTGTCGCTGAAGCTTTCTTT. Full variable domain (outside the CDR3, taken from reference TRBV18 and TRBJ1-1): NAGVMQNPRHLVRRRGQEARLRCSPMKGHSHVYWYRQLPEEGLKFMVYLQKENIIDESGMPKERFSAEFPKEGPSILRIQQVVRGDSAAYFCASSHKGVAEAFFGQGTRLTVV.

There are a few counts of this clone. This chain connects TRBV19 to TRBJ1-5; TRBD1 matches at 12 bases. Germline V gives CDR1 LNHDA, CDR2 SQIVND (reference sequence). There are 17 residues in the CDR3. Trimming cost V 6 bases and J 3 bases; bases outside gene matches: 9. The CDR3 bases are TGTGCCAGTAGGAGTTTAGGGACAGGGGGCTACAATCAGCCCCAGCATTTT. This gives the protein CASRSLGTGGYNQPQHF. The variable domain in full, completed from reference TRBV19 and TRBJ1-5, reads DGGITQSPKYLFRKEGQNVTLSCEQNLNHDAMYWYRQDPGQGLRLIYYSQIVNDFQKGDIAEGYSVSREKKESFPLTVTSAQKNPTAFYLCASRSLGTGGYNQPQHFGDGTRLSIL.

This chain links TRBV7-7 with TRBJ2-5; unclear D gene. V was cut by 1 base and J by 5 bases, with 8 bases left in between. This CDR3 has 13 residues. From germline, CDR1 is SSHAT and CDR2 FNYEAQ (reference sequence). The CDR3 loop is CASSLGVWETQYF. The DNA for the CDR3 is TGTGCCAGCAGCTTAGGAGTTTGGGAGACCCAGTACTTC. The complete variable domain, with remaining parts taken from reference TRBV7-7 and TRBJ2-5, reads GAGVSQSPRYKVTKRGQDVTLRCDPISSHATLYWYQQALGQGPEFLTYFNYEAQPDKSGLPSDRFSAERPEGSISTLTIQRTEQRDSAMYRCASSLGVWETQYFGPGTRLLVL.

V is TRBV9 and J is TRBJ1-5; possible D gene TRBD1, 6 bases. Germline CDR1 reads SGDLS; CDR2 reads YYNGEE. The V and J ends lost 8 bases and 5 bases respectively, with 17 bases between them. This CDR3 comprises 14 residues. Written as DNA, the CDR3 is TGTGCCAGTACGCCGGGGGGGGCAGATCAGCCCCAGCATTTT. The encoded protein is CASTPGGADQPQHF.

This clone is a singleton in its sample. The chain is built from TRBV7-9 and TRBJ1-4; D unclear. In germline, CDR1 is SEHNR, CDR2 FQNEAQ (reference sequence). The CDR3 is made up of 15 amino acids. V was pared by 0 bases and J by 4 bases, with 9 bases between. CDR3 bases: TGTGCCAGCAGCTTAGCGCAAGGGTTTAATGAAAAACTGTTTTTT. Encoded protein: CASSLAQGFNEKLFF.

This chain uses TRBV19 with TRBJ2-7; 9 nucleotides match TRBD2. V was clipped by 4 bases and J by 2 bases; unmatched bases: 6. Germline lookup yields CDR1 LNHDA and CDR2 SQIVND (reference sequence). This CDR3 comprises 15 residues. CDR3 DNA sequence: TGTGCCAGTAGTACTATAGCGGGAGTGACCTACGAGCAGTACTTC. It is translated as CASSTIAGVTYEQYF.

The chain employs TRBV5-1 and TRBJ1-1; unclear D gene. The germline V and J ends were trimmed by 0 bases and 0 bases, with 3 bases remaining between them. Germline lookup yields CDR1 SGHRS and CDR2 YFSETQ. This CDR3 has 13 amino acids. The CDR3 loop reads CASSLVVNTEAFF. CDR3 in DNA: TGCGCCAGCAGCTTGGTAGTGAACACTGAAGCTTTCTTT.

The CDR3 DNA is TGTGCCAGCAGTCCGCCAACAGCGGGACAAGAGACCCAGTACTTC. It specifies CASSPPTAGQETQYF. This sequence joins TRBV28 and TRBJ2-5; 7 bases match TRBD2. V dropped 5 bases and J dropped 2; count of bases not matched to a gene: 8. The CDR3 is 15 residues long. Germline V gives CDR1 MDHEN, CDR2 SYDVKM.

The V gene is TRBV6-1, the J gene TRBJ2-7; D ambiguous. CDR1 and CDR2 from the germline V gene are MNHNS and SASEGT. V shed 7 bases and J shed 3 bases, with 13 bases lying between them. This CDR3 is built from 13 residues. The CDR3 sequence: CASTPTPLYEQYF. The CDR3 DNA reads TGTGCCAGCACCCCGACTCCCCTCTACGAGCAGTACTTC.

The V and J genes are TRBV11-2 and TRBJ2-5; D uncertain. Trimming shortened V by 0 bases and J by 1 base, and 6 bases separated the two germline ends. CDR3 length: 14 residues. Per the germline V gene, CDR1 is SGHAT and CDR2 is FQNNGV. The CDR3 is CASSLDWTQETQYF. The CDR3, as DNA: TGTGCCAGCAGCTTAGATTGGACCCAAGAGACCCAGTACTTC.

The chain combines TRBV4-1 with TRBJ1-5; D is unresolved. The CDR3 covers 13 residues. With 1 base removed from V and 5 bases from J, the gap between germline ends came to 6 bases. Germline loops: CDR1 MGHRA, CDR2 YSYEKL. This CDR3 is CASSQVLYQPQHF. DNA of the CDR3: TGCGCCAGCAGCCAAGTACTTTATCAGCCCCAGCATTTT.

The chain links TRBV18 to TRBJ2-7; 7 bases fit TRBD1. Germline-derived CDR1 and CDR2 are KGHSH and LQKENI. The J segment lost 5 bases and the V segment lost 6 bases, leaving 13 bases of the junction unmatched. The CDR3 covers 15 residues. The CDR3 spells CASSLNGQEFNEQYF. In nucleotides, the CDR3 is TGTGCCAGCTCGCTAAATGGACAGGAGTTCAACGAGCAGTACTTC.

This chain links TRBV7-2 with TRBJ2-4, with a tentative D call TRBD2 (6 bases). V gave up 4 bases and J gave up 0 bases, with 13 bases separating them. This CDR3 contains 16 residues. The germline V gene encodes CDR1 SGHTA and CDR2 FQGNSA. The CDR3 region has the DNA TGTGCCAGCAGCTCTGCGCGGGGAGCAGCCAAAAACATTCAGTACTTC. Its protein is CASSSARGAAKNIQYF.

Points on this clone: The germline gene is not matched at one end of the junction; a read error may be the cause. The chain has TRBV6-6 and TRBJ2-1; 8 nucleotides align to TRBD1. This CDR3 comprises 15 residues. Germline V lookup: CDR1 MNHNY, CDR2 SVGAGI (reference sequence). CDR3 DNA: TGTGCCGGCAGTGACAGGGGAAGCTCCTACAATGAGCAGTTCTTC. This codes for CAGSDRGSSYNEQFF.